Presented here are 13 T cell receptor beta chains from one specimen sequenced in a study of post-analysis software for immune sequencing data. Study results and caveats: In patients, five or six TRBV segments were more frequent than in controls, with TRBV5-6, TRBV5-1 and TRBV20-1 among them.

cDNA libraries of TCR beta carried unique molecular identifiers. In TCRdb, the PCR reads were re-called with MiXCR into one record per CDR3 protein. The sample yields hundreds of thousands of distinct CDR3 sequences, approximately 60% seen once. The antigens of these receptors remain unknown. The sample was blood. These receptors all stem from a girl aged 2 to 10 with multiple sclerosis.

CDR3 sequence: CSVESGREETQYF. The CDR3 DNA is TGCAGCGTTGAATCCGGGAGGGAAGAGACCCAGTACTTC. The chain links TRBV29-1 to TRBJ2-5; TRBD2 matches at 8 bases. Trimming took 2 bases from V and 3 from J; bases not matched to a gene: 2. This CDR3 contains 13 residues. Per germline, CDR1 SQVTM and CDR2 ANQGSEA.

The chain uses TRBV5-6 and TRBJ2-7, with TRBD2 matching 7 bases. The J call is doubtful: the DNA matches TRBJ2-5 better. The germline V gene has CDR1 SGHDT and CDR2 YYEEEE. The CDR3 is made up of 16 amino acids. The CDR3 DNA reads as TGTGCCAGCACTGAGGTTGCTAGCGGAGACCAAGAGACCCAGTACTTC. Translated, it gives CASTEVASGDQETQYF.

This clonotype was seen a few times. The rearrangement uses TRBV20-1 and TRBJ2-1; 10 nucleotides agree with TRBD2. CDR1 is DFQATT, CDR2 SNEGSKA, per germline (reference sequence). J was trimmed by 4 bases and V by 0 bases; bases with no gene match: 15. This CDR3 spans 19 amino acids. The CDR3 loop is CSAREGTSGKVRGYNEQFF. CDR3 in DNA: TGCAGTGCTAGAGAGGGAACTAGCGGGAAGGTCCGGGGGTACAATGAGCAGTTCTTC.

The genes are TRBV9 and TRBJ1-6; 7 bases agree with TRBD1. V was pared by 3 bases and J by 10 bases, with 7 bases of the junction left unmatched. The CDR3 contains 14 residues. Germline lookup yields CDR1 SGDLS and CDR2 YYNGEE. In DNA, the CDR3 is TGTGCCAGCAGCGAAAGACAGGGAGGGTCACCCCTCCACTTT. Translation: CASSERQGGSPLHF.

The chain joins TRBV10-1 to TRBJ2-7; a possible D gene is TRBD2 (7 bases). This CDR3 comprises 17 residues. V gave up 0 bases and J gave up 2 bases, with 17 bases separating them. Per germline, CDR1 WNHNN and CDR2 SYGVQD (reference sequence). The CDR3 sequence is CASSESRAGAVTYEQYF. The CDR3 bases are TGCGCCAGCAGTGAGTCGAGGGCGGGGGCAGTCACCTACGAGCAGTACTTC.

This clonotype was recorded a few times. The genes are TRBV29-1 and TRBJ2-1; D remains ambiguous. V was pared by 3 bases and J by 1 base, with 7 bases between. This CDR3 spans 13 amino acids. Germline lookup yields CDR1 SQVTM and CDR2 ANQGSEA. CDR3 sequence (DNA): TGCAGCGTTGAGAAAGGGTCCTACAATGAGCAGTTCTTC. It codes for CSVEKGSYNEQFF.

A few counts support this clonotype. The CDR3 reads CASSYSGTGGPTYGYTF. CDR3 DNA: TGTGCCAGCAGTTACTCTGGGACAGGGGGCCCCACCTATGGCTACACCTTC. This rearrangement joins TRBV6-5 to TRBJ1-2; 12 nucleotides line up with TRBD1. The CDR3 is 17 amino acids. Trimming took 0 bases from V and 4 from J; bases not matched to a gene: 6. Germline V gives CDR1 MNHEY, CDR2 SVGAGI.

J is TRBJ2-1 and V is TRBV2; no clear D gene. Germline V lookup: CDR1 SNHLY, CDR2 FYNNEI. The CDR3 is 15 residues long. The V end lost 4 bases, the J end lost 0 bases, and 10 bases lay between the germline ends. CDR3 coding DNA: TGTGCCAGCAGTGGTGGTTGGAGCTCCTACAATGAGCAGTTCTTC. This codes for CASSGGWSSYNEQFF.

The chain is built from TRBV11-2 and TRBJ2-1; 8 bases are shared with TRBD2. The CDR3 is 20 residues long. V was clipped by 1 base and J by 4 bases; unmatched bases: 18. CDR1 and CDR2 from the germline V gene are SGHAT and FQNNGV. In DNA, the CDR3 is TGTGCCAGCAGCTTAGCCAGGAAACCCTTCAGTAGCGGGAATTACAATGAGCAGTTCTTC. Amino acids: CASSLARKPFSSGNYNEQFF.

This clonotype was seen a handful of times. Here the CDR3 reads CASSLAGRYRGYTF. The CDR3, as DNA: TGTGCCAGCAGCTTAGCCGGGCGGTATAGAGGCTACACCTTC. The V gene is TRBV7-2, the J gene TRBJ1-2; D unclear. Trimming took off 0 bases at V and 8 bases at J, with 13 bases between the two ends. There are 14 residues in the CDR3. Per the germline V gene, CDR1 is SGHTA and CDR2 is FQGNSA.

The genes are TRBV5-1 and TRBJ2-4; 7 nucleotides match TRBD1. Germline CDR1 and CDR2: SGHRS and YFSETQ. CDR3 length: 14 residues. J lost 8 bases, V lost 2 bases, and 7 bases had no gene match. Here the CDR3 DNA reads TGCGCCAGCAGCTTTGACAGGGAGTCATACATTCAGTACTTC. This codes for CASSFDRESYIQYF.

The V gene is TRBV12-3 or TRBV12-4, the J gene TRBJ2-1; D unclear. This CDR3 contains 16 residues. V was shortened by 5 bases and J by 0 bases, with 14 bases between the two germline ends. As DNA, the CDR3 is TGTGCCAGCAGTACCGACCTCTCGAGCTCCTACAATGAGCAGTTCTTC. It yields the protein CASSTDLSSSYNEQFF.

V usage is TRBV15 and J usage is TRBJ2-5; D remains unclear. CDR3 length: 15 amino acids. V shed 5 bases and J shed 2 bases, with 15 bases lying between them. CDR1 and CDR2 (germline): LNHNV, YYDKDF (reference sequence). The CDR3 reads CATSSGLTVQETQYF. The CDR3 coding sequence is TGTGCCACCAGCTCCGGGCTAACGGTTCAAGAGACCCAGTACTTC.